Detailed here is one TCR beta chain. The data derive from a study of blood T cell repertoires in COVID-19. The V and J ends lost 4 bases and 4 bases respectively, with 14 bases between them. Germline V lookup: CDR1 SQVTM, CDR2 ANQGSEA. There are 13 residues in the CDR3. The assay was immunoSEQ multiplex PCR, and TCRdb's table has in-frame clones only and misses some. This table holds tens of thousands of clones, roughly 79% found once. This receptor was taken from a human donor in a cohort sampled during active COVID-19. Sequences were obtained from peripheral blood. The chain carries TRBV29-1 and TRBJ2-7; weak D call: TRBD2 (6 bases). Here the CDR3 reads CSVGAGRGYEQYF. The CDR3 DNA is TGCAGCGTTGGGGCGGGACGCGGATACGAGCAGTACTTC.